This T cell receptor beta chain is from a study of cytomegalovirus exposure and HLA in healthy donors. Study-wide results and caveats: A few chains linked to CMV were shown in vitro to be specific for CMV antigens.

As to this clone: Its antigen remains unknown.

Researchers ran the PCR with 60 Vbeta and 13 Jbeta primers. The protocol was immunoSEQ multiplex PCR, while the TCRdb copy is restricted to in-frame clones and leaves out a portion. This sample carries approximately 79,000 clones, 77% of them seen once, and the ten largest clones take roughly 1.9%. This CDR3 region has 15 residues. The trim removed 0 bases at V and 1 base at J, leaving 1 base unmatched. From germline, CDR1 is SGDLS and CDR2 YYNGEE. This rearrangement joins TRBV9 to TRBJ1-5; 7 bases fit TRBD1. The receptor's source is a boy aged 5-17 years in good health and CMV-seronegative. Sequencing used PBMCs. The CDR3 protein is CASSVGGQSNQPQHF. CDR3 nucleotides: TGTGCCAGCAGCGTAGGGGGACAGAGCAATCAGCCCCAGCATTTT.